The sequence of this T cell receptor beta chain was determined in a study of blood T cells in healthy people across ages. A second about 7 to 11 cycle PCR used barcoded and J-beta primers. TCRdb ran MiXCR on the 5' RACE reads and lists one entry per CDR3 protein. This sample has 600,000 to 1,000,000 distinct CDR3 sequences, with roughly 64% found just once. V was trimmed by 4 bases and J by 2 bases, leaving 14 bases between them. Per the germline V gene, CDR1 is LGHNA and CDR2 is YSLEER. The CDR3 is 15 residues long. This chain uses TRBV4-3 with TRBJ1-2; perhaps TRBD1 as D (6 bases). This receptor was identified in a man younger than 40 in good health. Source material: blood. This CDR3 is CASSPGGANNYGYTF. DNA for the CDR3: TGCGCCAGCAGCCCCGGGGGGGCCAACAACTATGGCTACACCTTC.